This paragraph reports one T cell receptor (beta chain). The target antigen is unknown. These data originate in a study of OX40 agonist ivuxolimab in advanced cancers. At the level of the study: While on treatment, patients had intravenous ivuxolimab at 0.01 to 10 mg/kg every 2 weeks.

The study, taken as a whole, reports: Which antigen the expanded peripheral T cells recognized is unknown. Blood T cells, both CD4+ and CD8+, expanded clonally by week 6 at 0.1 to 3.0 mg/kg.

Clones were read by immunoSEQ multiplex PCR, and TCRdb kept only the in-frame ones, dropping some. There are tens of thousands of clones in the sample; about 85% occur only once, and about a sixth lies in the top ten. Trimming removed 2 bases at V and 0 bases at J, with 7 bases between. CDR1 MNHNY and CDR2 SVGAGI come from the germline V gene (reference sequence). The CDR3 has 15 amino acids. The rearrangement joins TRBV6-6 to TRBJ1-4; no clear D. The TCR was taken from an adult with an advanced solid tumor such as melanoma, head and neck, liver or kidney cancer. This specimen consisted of CD4+ or CD8+ T cells sorted from blood, obtained in a trial of the OX40 agonist ivuxolimab. CDR3 in DNA: TGTGCCAGCAGTTACCGAGCGTCAACTAATGAAAAACTGTTTTTT. It yields the protein CASSYRASTNEKLFF.